The entry below gives a single TCR beta chain sequence along with its context. It was with a sample-barcoded 5' primer and a J-beta primer mix that a second PCR of roughly 7 to 12 cycles was run. One entry per CDR3 protein, called by TCRdb with MiXCR from the 5' RACE reads. The table lists 760,000 or so distinct CDR3 sequences, roughly 25% of them singletons. This CDR3 region has 14 residues. Looked up from germline, CDR1 is SGHRS and CDR2 is YFSETQ. V was clipped by 0 bases and J by 5 bases, with 11 bases between them. The sample is drawn from a study of blood T cells in healthy people across ages. These data are also associated with another study on T cells of mothers and their children.

J is TRBJ2-5 and V is TRBV5-1; D is ambiguous. The TCR was taken from a boy younger than 18 in good health. Input material: blood. The CDR3 sequence is CASSLAFRAETQYF. CDR3 DNA sequence: TGCGCCAGCAGCTTGGCATTCCGGGCGGAGACCCAGTACTTC.